The rows below give T cell receptor beta chains drawn from one sample of a study of blood T cell repertoires in COVID-19. Repertoires were generated with immunoSEQ multiplex PCR, while TCRdb's copy carries only in-frame clones and drops some. The sample shows 60,000 or so clones, 88% of them seen only once. The sequenced sample consisted of peripheral blood. These receptor sequences come from a man in his sixties with acute or convalescent COVID-19. The CDR3 runs from the conserved cysteine through the conserved F or W. The D gene is left open where the match is weak. Where a row states a size, it is once, few, many or the class of an expanded clone; other rows omit it.

j_call	v_call	clone_size	d_call	cdr3_aa	cdr3_nt
TRBJ2-1	TRBV18	-	-	CASSPPNGQIYNEQFF	TGTGCCAGCTCACCACCGAATGGACAGATATACAATGAGCAGTTCTTC
TRBJ2-1	TRBV5-1	-	-	CASSLALGYNEQFF	TGCGCCAGCAGCCTAGCGCTGGGATACAATGAGCAGTTCTTC
TRBJ2-7	TRBV27	-	TRBD1	CASSLTGTGFYEQYF	TGTGCCAGCAGTCTAACTGGGACAGGGTTCTACGAGCAGTACTTC
TRBJ1-1	TRBV5-1	-	-	CASSLAGSSRNTEAFF	TGCGCCAGCAGCTTGGCCGGGTCCTCCAGAAACACTGAAGCTTTCTTT
TRBJ1-2	TRBV6-4	-	-	CASTSPQGLAAGYTF	TGTGCCAGCACCTCACCTCAGGGTTTGGCGGCTGGCTACACCTTC
TRBJ1-1	TRBV3-1/TRBV3-2	-	-	CASSSRGREGEAFF	TGTGCCAGCAGCTCAAGGGGGAGGGAGGGTGAAGCTTTCTTT
TRBJ2-5	TRBV6-5	-	TRBD1	CASSPDRVFQETQYF	TGTGCCAGCAGTCCGGACAGGGTATTTCAAGAGACCCAGTACTTC
TRBJ1-5	TRBV5-1	-	-	CASSLTGNGNQPQHF	TGCGCCAGCAGTTTGACAGGAAATGGCAATCAGCCCCAGCATTTT
TRBJ1-6	TRBV12-3/TRBV12-4	-	-	CASSLPGGSPLHF	TGTGCCAGCAGTCTCCCGGGGGGATCACCCCTCCACTTT
TRBJ2-5	TRBV18	-	-	CASSLLQETQYF	TGTGCCAGCTCACTCCTCCAAGAGACCCAGTACTTC
TRBJ2-6	TRBV3-1/TRBV3-2	-	-	CASSLDSSGANVLTF	TGTGCCAGCAGCCTGGACAGCTCTGGGGCCAACGTCCTGACTTTC
TRBJ1-3	TRBV2	-	TRBD1	CASSAGTGPGNTIYF	TGTGCCAGCAGTGCCGGGACAGGGCCTGGAAACACCATATATTTT
TRBJ2-7	TRBV5-6	-	TRBD2	CASSPREGYEQYF	TGTGCCAGCAGCCCCCGGGAGGGCTACGAGCAGTACTTC
TRBJ2-5	TRBV27	-	TRBD2	CASSPRGVAGETQYF	TGTGCCAGCAGTCCCCGGGGGGTAGCGGGAGAGACCCAGTACTTC
TRBJ1-5	TRBV19	-	TRBD1	CASSPQGQGNQPQHF	TGTGCCAGTAGTCCACAAGGACAGGGGAATCAGCCCCAGCATTTT
TRBJ1-4	TRBV7-9	-	-	CASTPGDRGTTNEKLFF	TGTGCCAGCACTCCAGGGGATAGAGGGACAACTAATGAAAAACTGTTTTTT
TRBJ1-1	TRBV29-1	-	-	CSAGGPLHTEAFF	TGCAGCGCCGGGGGGCCGCTGCACACTGAAGCTTTCTTT
TRBJ2-7	TRBV7-9	few	-	CASRGHTSYEQYF	TGTGCCTCCCGTGGACACACCTCCTACGAGCAGTACTTC
TRBJ1-2	TRBV6-5	-	-	CASSQGPRNYGYTF	TGTGCCAGCAGTCAGGGCCCCCGTAACTATGGCTACACCTTC
TRBJ2-7	TRBV11-2	-	TRBD2	CASSSGLAETYEQYF	TGTGCCAGCAGCTCGGGACTAGCTGAGACCTACGAGCAGTACTTC
TRBJ1-1	TRBV18	-	-	CASSTFSGGVDEAFF	TGTGCCAGCTCTACCTTTAGCGGGGGCGTCGATGAAGCTTTCTTT
TRBJ2-7	TRBV10-3	-	TRBD2	CAISGLAGVNYEQYF	TGTGCCATCAGTGGACTAGCGGGAGTTAACTACGAGCAGTACTTC
TRBJ2-4	TRBV14	-	TRBD1	CASSQHRGQGAKNIQYF	TGTGCCAGCAGCCAACACAGGGGGCAGGGAGCCAAAAACATTCAGTACTTC
TRBJ2-2	TRBV20-1	-	-	CSAGGTGELFF	TGCAGTGCCGGGGGAACCGGGGAGCTGTTTTTT
TRBJ2-1	TRBV2	-	TRBD2	CASSSGTSANNEQFF	TGTGCCAGCAGTTCCGGGACTAGCGCCAACAATGAGCAGTTCTTC
TRBJ1-2	TRBV2	-	TRBD1	CASKTGAFYGYTF	TGTGCCAGCAAGACAGGGGCATTCTATGGCTACACCTTC
TRBJ1-6	TRBV5-1	-	-	CATKYGGMTDNSPLHF	TGCGCCACCAAGTACGGAGGGATGACCGATAATTCACCCCTCCACTTT
TRBJ2-1	TRBV2	-	-	CASRGAGSYNEQFF	TGTGCCAGCAGGGGGGCTGGATCTTACAATGAGCAGTTCTTC
TRBJ2-1	TRBV29-1	-	-	CSGEGQGISNEQFF	TGCAGCGGCGAGGGGCAGGGGATTTCCAATGAGCAGTTCTTC
TRBJ2-7	TRBV27	-	TRBD2	CASSGDYSYEQYF	TGTGCCAGCAGTGGGGACTACTCCTACGAGCAGTACTTC
TRBJ1-1	TRBV29-1	-	-	CSVEIGANTEAFF	TGCAGCGTTGAAATAGGGGCGAACACTGAAGCTTTCTTT
TRBJ2-1	TRBV7-8	-	-	CASSYQGNAYNEQFF	TGTGCCAGCAGTTACCAGGGGAATGCTTACAATGAGCAGTTCTTC
TRBJ1-6	TRBV18	-	-	CASSLYGGQGNNSPLHF	TGTGCCAGCTCACTCTACGGGGGGCAGGGAAATAATTCACCCCTCCACTTT
TRBJ2-1	TRBV28	once	-	CASIAAVTYNEQFF	TGTGCCAGCATAGCGGCAGTTACCTACAATGAGCAGTTCTTC
TRBJ1-5	TRBV27	-	TRBD1	CASSSGTGGDQPQHF	TGTGCCAGCAGTTCAGGGACAGGGGGAGACCAGCCCCAGCATTTT
TRBJ2-3	TRBV7-9	-	-	CASSYGDTPDTQYF	TGTGCCAGCAGCTATGGGGACACGCCAGATACGCAGTATTTT
TRBJ1-6	TRBV5-1	once	-	CASSLEQDNSPLHF	TGCGCCAGCAGCTTGGAGCAGGATAATTCACCCCTCCACTTT
TRBJ1-2	TRBV14	-	-	CASSQTGYGYTF	TGTGCCAGCAGCCAAACCGGGTATGGCTACACCTTC
TRBJ2-1	TRBV28	-	TRBD2	CASSLLAGGNEQFF	TGTGCCAGCAGTCTACTAGCGGGAGGCAATGAGCAGTTCTTC
TRBJ2-3	TRBV10-1	-	-	CASSEYVGDTDTQYF	TGCGCCAGCAGTGAGTACGTCGGGGACACAGATACGCAGTATTTT
TRBJ2-7	TRBV27	-	TRBD1	CASSPWTGGEDIAGVGSYEQYF	TGTGCCAGCAGTCCCTGGACAGGGGGCGAGGATATAGCGGGAGTCGGGTCCTACGAGCAGTACTTC
TRBJ1-1	TRBV6-6	-	-	CASSYQDTEAFF	TGTGCCAGCAGTTATCAGGACACTGAAGCTTTCTTT
TRBJ2-4	TRBV11-2	-	-	CASSLDYGRVAKNIQYF	TGTGCCAGCAGCTTAGATTATGGGAGAGTAGCCAAAAACATTCAGTACTTC
TRBJ2-7	TRBV7-8	-	-	CASSTTGHEQYF	TGTGCCAGCAGCACAACAGGGCACGAGCAGTACTTC
TRBJ1-1	TRBV10-1	-	-	CASSPRRGGTEAFF	TGCGCCAGCAGCCCACGCCGGGGGGGCACTGAAGCTTTCTTT
TRBJ1-2	TRBV21-1	-	-	CASRPDRGGSNYGYTF	TGTGCCAGCAGGCCGGACAGGGGCGGAAGTAACTATGGCTACACCTTC
TRBJ2-5	TRBV28	-	TRBD1	CASSAARTGKETQYF	TGTGCCAGTTCCGCTGCGCGGACAGGGAAGGAGACCCAGTACTTC
TRBJ2-1	TRBV7-2	few	TRBD2	CASSPKRESDEQFF	TGTGCCAGCAGCCCGAAGCGGGAGTCGGATGAGCAGTTCTTC
TRBJ1-4	TRBV30	-	-	CAWSSGGSTNEKLFF	TGTGCCTGGAGTTCAGGAGGATCAACTAATGAAAAACTGTTTTTT
TRBJ2-7	TRBV28	-	-	CASIVQSPSYEQYF	TGTGCCAGCATTGTACAGAGTCCTTCCTACGAGCAGTACTTC
TRBJ1-3	TRBV6-6	-	-	CASSPGHPSGNTIYF	TGTGCCAGCAGTCCGGGACACCCCTCTGGAAACACCATATATTTT
TRBJ1-6	TRBV28	-	TRBD1	CASSSSGTGDNSPLHF	TGTGCCAGCAGTTCGTCCGGGACAGGGGATAATTCACCCCTCCACTTT
TRBJ2-1	TRBV14	-	TRBD2	CASSPTSGRRSPPFF	TGTGCCAGCAGCCCGACTAGCGGGAGGCGTTCGCCACCGTTCTTC
TRBJ2-7	TRBV24-1	-	TRBD1	CATPGQGAVYEQYF	TGTGCCACCCCGGGACAGGGGGCTGTCTACGAGCAGTACTTC
TRBJ1-5	TRBV2	-	-	CASRAGGQPQHF	TGTGCCAGCAGGGCAGGAGGTCAGCCCCAGCATTTT
TRBJ2-2	TRBV9	-	TRBD2	CASSTSGLNTGELFF	TGTGCCAGCAGCACTAGCGGACTGAACACCGGGGAGCTGTTTTTT
TRBJ1-2	TRBV6-6	-	-	CASGSSDAARGYTF	TGTGCCAGCGGTTCCTCTGACGCGGCGAGGGGCTACACCTTC
TRBJ2-2	TRBV18	-	-	CASSQLQGRTGELFF	TGTGCCAGCTCACAATTACAGGGCCGCACCGGGGAGCTGTTTTTT
TRBJ2-7	TRBV6-1	-	-	CASSEGSAYSREQYF	TGTGCCAGCAGTGAAGGTTCCGCTTACTCGAGGGAGCAGTACTTC